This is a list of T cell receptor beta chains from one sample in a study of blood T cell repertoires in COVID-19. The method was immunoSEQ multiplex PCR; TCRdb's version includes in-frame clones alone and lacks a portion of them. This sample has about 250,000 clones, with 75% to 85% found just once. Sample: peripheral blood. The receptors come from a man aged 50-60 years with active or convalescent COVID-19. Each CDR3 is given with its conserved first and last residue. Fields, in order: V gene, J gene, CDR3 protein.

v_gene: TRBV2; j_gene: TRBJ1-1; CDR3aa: CASRPSTQGFAEAFF
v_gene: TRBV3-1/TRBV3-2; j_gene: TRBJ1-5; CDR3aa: CASSQERRQGPQHF
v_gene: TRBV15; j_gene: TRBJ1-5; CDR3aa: CATSTGMTQPQHF
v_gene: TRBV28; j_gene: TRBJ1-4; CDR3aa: CASSLMRGQGAGEKLFF
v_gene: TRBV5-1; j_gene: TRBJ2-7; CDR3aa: CASSLAVGAYSYEQYF
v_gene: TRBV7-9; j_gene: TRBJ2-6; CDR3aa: CASSLILITGGTQANVLTF
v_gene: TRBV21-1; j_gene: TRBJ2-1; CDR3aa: CASSKGSGRPYNEQFF
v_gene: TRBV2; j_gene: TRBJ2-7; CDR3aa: CASGLAGSSYEQYF
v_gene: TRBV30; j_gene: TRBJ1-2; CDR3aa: CAWSVPLARTGYQNGYTF
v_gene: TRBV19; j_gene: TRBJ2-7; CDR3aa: CASTPGGRGGEQYF
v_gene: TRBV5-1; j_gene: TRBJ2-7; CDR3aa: CASSLEQDYEQYF
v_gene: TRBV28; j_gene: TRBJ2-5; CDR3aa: CASRWGQGAETQYF
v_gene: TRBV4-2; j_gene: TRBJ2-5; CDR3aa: CASSPGTSGQETQYF
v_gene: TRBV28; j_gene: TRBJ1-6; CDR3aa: CASSSGDNSPLHF
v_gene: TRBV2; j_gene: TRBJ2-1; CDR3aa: CASLSGVRSYNEQFF
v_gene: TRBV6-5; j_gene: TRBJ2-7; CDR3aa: CASSLPGGFEQYF
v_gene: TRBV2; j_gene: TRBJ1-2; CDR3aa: CASSGEGQRYGYTF
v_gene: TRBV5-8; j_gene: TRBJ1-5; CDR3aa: CASTQGARSGSGNQPQHF
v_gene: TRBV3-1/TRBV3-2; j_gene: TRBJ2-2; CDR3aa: CASTGAGELFF
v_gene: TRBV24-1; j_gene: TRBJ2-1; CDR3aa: CATSTIFGQFF
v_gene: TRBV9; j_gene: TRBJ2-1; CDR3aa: CASSATGGLADSSYNEQFF
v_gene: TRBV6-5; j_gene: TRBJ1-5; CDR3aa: CASSRTDSNQPQHF
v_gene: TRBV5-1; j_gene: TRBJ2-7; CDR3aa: CASSLDRTASYEQYF
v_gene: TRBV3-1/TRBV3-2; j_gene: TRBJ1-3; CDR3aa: CASSQGRDSGNTIYF
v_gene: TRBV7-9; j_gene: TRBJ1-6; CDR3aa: CASSGDRGWDSPLHF
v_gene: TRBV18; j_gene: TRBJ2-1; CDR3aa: CASSQGTGYYNEQFF
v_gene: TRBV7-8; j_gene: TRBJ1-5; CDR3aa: CASSSNRVSNQPQHF
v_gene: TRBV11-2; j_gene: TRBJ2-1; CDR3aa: CASSRARYNEQFF
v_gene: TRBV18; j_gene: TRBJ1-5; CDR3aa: CASSPMAGGFHQPQHF
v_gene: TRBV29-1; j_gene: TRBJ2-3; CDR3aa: CSVGGGNTQYF
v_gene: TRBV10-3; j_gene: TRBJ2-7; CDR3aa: CAISKEGGRYSEQYF
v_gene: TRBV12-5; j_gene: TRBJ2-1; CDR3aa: CASGLGTWMGNEQFF
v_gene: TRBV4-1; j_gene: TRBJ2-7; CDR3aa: CASSQRPAGVSYDEQYF
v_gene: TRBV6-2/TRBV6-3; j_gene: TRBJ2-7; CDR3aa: CASSYGDGAYEQYF
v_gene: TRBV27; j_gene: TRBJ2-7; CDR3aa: CASSYLRRGPYEQYF
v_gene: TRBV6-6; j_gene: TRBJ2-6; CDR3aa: CASSYHRGANVLTF
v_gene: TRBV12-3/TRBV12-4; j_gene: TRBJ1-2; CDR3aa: CASSLGTVYGYTF
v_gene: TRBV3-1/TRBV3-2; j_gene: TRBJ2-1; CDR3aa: CASSRMTSGGNEQFF
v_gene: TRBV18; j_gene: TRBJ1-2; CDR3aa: CASSPGWSRAANYGYTF
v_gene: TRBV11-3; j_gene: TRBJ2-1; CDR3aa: CASSPGWIQGAPYNEQFF
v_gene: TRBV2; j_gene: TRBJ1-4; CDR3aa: CASSVDRNEKLFF
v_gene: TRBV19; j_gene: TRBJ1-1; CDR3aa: CASKGQGMGNTEAFF
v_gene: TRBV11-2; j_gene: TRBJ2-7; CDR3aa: CASSPPLFGEGAYEQYF
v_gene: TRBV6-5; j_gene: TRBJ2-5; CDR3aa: CASSYGGIFQETQYF
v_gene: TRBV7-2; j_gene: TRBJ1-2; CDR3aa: CASSLSPRVDYGYTF
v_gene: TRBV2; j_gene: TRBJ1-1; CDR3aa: CASRLDRYEAFF
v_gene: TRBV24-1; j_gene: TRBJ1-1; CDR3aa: CAIHVVQDTEAFF
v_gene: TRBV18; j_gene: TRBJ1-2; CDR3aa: CASSLRQDYYGYTF
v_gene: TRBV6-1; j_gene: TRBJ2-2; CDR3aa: CASSEAGLAEFANTGELFF
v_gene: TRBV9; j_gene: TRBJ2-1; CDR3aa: CASSVGGSGNEQFF